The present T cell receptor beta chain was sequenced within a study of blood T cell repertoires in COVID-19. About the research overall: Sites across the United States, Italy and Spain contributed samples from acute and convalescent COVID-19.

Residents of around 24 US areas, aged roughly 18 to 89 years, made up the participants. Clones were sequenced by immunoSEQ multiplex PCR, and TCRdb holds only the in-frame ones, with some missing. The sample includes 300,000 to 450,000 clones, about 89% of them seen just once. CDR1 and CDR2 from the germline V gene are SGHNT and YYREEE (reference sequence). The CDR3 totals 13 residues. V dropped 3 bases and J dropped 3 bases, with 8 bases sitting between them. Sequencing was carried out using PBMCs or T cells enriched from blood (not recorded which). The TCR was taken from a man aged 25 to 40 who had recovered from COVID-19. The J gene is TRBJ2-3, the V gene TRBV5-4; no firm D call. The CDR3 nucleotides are TGTGCCAGCAGCTATGGCCTTACAGATACGCAGTATTTT. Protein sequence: CASSYGLTDTQYF.